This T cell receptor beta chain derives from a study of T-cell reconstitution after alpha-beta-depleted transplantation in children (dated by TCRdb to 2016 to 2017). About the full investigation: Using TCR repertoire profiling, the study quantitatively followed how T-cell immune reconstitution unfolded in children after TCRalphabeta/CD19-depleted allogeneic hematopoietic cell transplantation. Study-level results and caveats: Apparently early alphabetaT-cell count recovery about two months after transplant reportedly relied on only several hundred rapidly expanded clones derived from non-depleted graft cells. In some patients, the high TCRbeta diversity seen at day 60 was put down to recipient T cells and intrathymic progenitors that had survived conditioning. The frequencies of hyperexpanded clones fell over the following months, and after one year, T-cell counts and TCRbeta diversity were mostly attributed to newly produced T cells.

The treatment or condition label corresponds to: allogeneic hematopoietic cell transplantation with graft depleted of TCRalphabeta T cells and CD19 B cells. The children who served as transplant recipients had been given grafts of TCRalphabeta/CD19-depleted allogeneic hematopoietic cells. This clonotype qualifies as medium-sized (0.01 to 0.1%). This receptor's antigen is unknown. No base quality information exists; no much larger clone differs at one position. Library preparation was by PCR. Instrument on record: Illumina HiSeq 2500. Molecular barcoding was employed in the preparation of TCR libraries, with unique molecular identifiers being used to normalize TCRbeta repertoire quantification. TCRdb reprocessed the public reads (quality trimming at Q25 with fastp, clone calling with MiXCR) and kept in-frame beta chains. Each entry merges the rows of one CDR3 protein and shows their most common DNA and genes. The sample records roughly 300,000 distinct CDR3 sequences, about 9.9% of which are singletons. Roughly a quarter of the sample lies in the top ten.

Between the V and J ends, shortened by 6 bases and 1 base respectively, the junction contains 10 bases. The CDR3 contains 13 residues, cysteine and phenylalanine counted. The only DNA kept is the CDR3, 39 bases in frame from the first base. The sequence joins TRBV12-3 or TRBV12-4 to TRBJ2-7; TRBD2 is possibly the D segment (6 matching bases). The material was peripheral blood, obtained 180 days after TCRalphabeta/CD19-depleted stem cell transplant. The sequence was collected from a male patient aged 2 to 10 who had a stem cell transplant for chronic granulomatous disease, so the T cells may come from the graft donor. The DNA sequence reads TGTGCCAGCAGACCGGGACTGTCCTACGAGCAGTACTTC. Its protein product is CASRPGLSYEQYF.